This T cell receptor beta chain was observed in a study of cytomegalovirus exposure and HLA in healthy donors. Looking at the study overall: Per a later analysis, the approximately 700 first-cohort and more than 100 validation repertoires shared one platform. Findings of the study overall: Rare sequences made up most TCRs, while some public TCRs were found in many donors. Cytomegalovirus-associated status was assigned to about 160 TCR beta chains.

The assay was immunoSEQ multiplex PCR, and TCRdb's table has in-frame clones only and misses some. Of under 400,000 clones in the sample, roughly 88% are singletons; the top ten hold around 1%. Donors came from a validation cohort of fewer than 150 subjects, distinct from the first 666-subject cohort. Worth noting for this clone: The antigen remains unidentified.

This sequence originates from a young man in good health and CMV-seronegative. The sequenced sample was PBMCs.

The DNA of the CDR3 is TGCGCCAGCAGCTTGGGAGTCCTAGCGGGGGGGCGACAAGAGACCCAGTACTTC. It yields the protein CASSLGVLAGGRQETQYF. The V call is TRBV5-1, the J call TRBJ2-5; 12 bases fit TRBD2. The germline V gene has CDR1 SGHRS and CDR2 YFSETQ. The trim removed 0 bases at V and 2 bases at J, leaving 8 bases unmatched. This CDR3 has 18 residues.